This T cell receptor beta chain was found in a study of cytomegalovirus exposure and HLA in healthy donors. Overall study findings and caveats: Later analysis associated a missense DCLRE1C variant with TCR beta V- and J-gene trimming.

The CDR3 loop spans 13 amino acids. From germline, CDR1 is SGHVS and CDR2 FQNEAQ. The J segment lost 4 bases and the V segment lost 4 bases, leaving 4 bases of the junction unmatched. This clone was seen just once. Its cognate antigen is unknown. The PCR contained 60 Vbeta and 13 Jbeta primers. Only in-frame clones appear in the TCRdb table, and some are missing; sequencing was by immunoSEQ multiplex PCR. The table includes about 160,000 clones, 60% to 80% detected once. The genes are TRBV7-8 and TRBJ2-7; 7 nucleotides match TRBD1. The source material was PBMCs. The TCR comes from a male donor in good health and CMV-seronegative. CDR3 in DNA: TGTGCCAGCAGCTGGGGACAGCAGTACGAGCAGTACTTC. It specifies CASSWGQQYEQYF.